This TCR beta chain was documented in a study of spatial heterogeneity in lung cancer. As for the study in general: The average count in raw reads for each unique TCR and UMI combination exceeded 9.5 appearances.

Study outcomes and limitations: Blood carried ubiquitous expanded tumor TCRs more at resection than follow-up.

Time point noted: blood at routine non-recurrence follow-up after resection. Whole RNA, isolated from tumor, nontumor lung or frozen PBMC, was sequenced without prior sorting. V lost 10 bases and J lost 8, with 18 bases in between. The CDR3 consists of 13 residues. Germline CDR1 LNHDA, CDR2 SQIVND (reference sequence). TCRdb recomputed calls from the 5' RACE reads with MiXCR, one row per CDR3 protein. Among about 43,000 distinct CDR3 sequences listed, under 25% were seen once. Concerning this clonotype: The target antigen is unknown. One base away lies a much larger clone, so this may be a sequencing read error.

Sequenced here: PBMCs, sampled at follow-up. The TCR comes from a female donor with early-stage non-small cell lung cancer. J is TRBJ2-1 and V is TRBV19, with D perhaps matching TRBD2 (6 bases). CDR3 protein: CATLAPGRYEQFF. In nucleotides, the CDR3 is TGTGCCACCCTAGCGCCGGGGAGATATGAGCAGTTCTTC.